The 13 T cell receptor beta chains presented below share a single source sample, sequenced in a study of cytomegalovirus exposure and HLA in healthy donors. 13 Jbeta primers and 60 Vbeta primers were used for the PCR. Method: immunoSEQ multiplex PCR; TCRdb's copy keeps in-frame clones and lacks some. The top ten hold less than 2% of the sample, which has more than 150,000 clones, around 74% seen once. The specimen was PBMCs. These receptors all stem from a girl aged 5-17 years in good health and CMV-seropositive.

This clone was detected only a few times. This rearrangement joins TRBV6-6 to TRBJ1-2; 8 nucleotides align to TRBD1. CDR3 length: 15 amino acids. After removal of 2 bases from V and 4 bases from J, the junction contained 6 bases not matched to a gene. Germline values: CDR1 MNHNY, CDR2 SVGAGI (reference sequence). The CDR3 nucleotides read TGTGCCAGCAGTTACACTAAGACAGGGGCCTATGGCTACACCTTC. This sequence encodes CASSYTKTGAYGYTF.

The V gene is TRBV7-2, the J gene TRBJ2-7; D gene ambiguous. Germline CDR1 is SGHTA and CDR2 is FQGNSA. The V end was cut by 5 bases, the J end by 1 base, with 3 bases between. The CDR3 contains 11 residues. The CDR3 loop reads CASSESYEQYF. In DNA form, the CDR3 reads TGTGCCAGCAGCGAGTCCTACGAGCAGTACTTC.

J is TRBJ2-2 and V is TRBV7-8, with 16 nucleotides matching TRBD2. The V segment lost 0 bases and the J segment 8 bases; nucleotides outside the gene matches: 6. Per germline, CDR1 SGHVS and CDR2 FQNEAQ. The CDR3 totals 18 residues. The DNA for the CDR3 is TGTGCCAGCAGCTTAGCCGGGACTAGCGGGGGGGCCTCAGGGGAGCTGTTTTTT. Protein product: CASSLAGTSGGASGELFF. Together with reference TRBV7-8 and TRBJ2-2, the CDR3 gives the full variable domain: GAGVSQSPRYKVAKRGQDVALRCDPISGHVSLFWYQQALGQGPEFLTYFQNEAQLDKSGLPSDRFFAERPEGSVSTLKIQRTQQEDSAVYLCASSLAGTSGGASGELFFGEGSRLTVL.

The chain recombines TRBV2 with TRBJ1-5; D is unresolved. Trimming pared 6 bases from V and 5 bases from J, leaving 20 bases between. Per germline, CDR1 SNHLY and CDR2 FYNNEI. CDR3 length: 16 residues. The CDR3 sequence is CASSHMVAGVDQPQHF. CDR3 nucleotides: TGTGCCAGCAGCCATATGGTGGCGGGCGTCGATCAGCCCCAGCATTTT.

The J gene is TRBJ2-2, the V gene TRBV27; tentatively, D is TRBD1 (5 bases). This CDR3 has 13 residues. Germline CDR1 and CDR2: MNHEY and SMNVEV (reference sequence). Between the trimmed V and J ends, which lost 7 bases and 3 bases, there was a span of 9 bases. The CDR3 loop is CASNGQYTGELFF. DNA of the CDR3: TGTGCCAGCAACGGACAATACACCGGGGAGCTGTTTTTT.

The V gene is TRBV7-2, the J gene TRBJ2-2, with D perhaps TRBD1 (6 bases). Germline CDR1 is SGHTA and CDR2 is FQGNSA. The CDR3 runs 12 residues. Trimming removed 5 bases at V and 6 bases at J, with 7 bases between. CDR3 DNA sequence: TGTGCCAGCAGCCACAGGGCCGGGGAGCTGTTTTTT. It specifies CASSHRAGELFF.

This chain connects TRBV7-8 to TRBJ2-5, with unresolved D. The V end lost 0 bases, the J end lost 2 bases, and 10 bases lay between the germline ends. Germline CDR1 and CDR2: SGHVS and FQNEAQ. This CDR3 spans 15 amino acids. Here the CDR3 DNA reads TGTGCCAGCAGCTTAGCTTTCGACAATCAAGAGACCCAGTACTTC. Its protein product is CASSLAFDNQETQYF. Variable domain in full (rest from reference TRBV7-8 and TRBJ2-5): GAGVSQSPRYKVAKRGQDVALRCDPISGHVSLFWYQQALGQGPEFLTYFQNEAQLDKSGLPSDRFFAERPEGSVSTLKIQRTQQEDSAVYLCASSLAFDNQETQYFGPGTRLLVL.

J is TRBJ1-6 and V is TRBV10-1; D is unresolved. CDR1 is WNHNN and CDR2 is SYGVQD in the germline V gene (reference sequence). Trimming took 6 bases from V and 10 from J, leaving 13 bases between them. This CDR3 comprises 13 residues. Here the CDR3 DNA reads TGCGCCAGCAGCGCCGAACCCAGGTCACCCCTCCACTTT. This sequence encodes CASSAEPRSPLHF.

This clone was seen a handful of times. The J gene is TRBJ2-5, the V gene TRBV5-1; 8 nucleotides match TRBD2. Germline-derived CDR1 and CDR2 are SGHRS and YFSETQ. This CDR3 comprises 15 residues. The V gene end was trimmed by 3 bases and the J gene end by 3 bases; junction bases not matched to a gene: 7. CDR3 bases: TGCGCCAGCAGCTGGGGGAGCGGGGGAGAAGAGACCCAGTACTTC. Translating it yields CASSWGSGGEETQYF.

The chain carries TRBV11-2 and TRBJ2-5; 8 positions agree with TRBD1. Germline V CDR1 and CDR2: SGHAT, FQNNGV. This CDR3 is 14 amino acids long. V lost 5 bases to trimming and J lost 5 bases; unmatched junction nucleotides: 7. The CDR3 DNA reads TGTGCCAGCAGCGACAGGGGTGTTAGGGAGACCCAGTACTTC. Translated, it gives CASSDRGVRETQYF.

The chain is built from TRBV4-3 and TRBJ2-5, with 15 bases fitting TRBD2. There are 19 residues in the CDR3. Germline CDR1 reads LGHNA; CDR2 reads YSLEER. The V gene end was trimmed by 3 bases and the J gene end by 1 base; junction bases not matched to a gene: 9. CDR3 in DNA: TGCGCCAGCAGCCACGGACTAGCGGGGGGGATCTTTGTCCAAGAGACCCAGTACTTC. Translated, it gives CASSHGLAGGIFVQETQYF.

This sequence joins TRBV9 and TRBJ2-1; 13 positions agree with TRBD2. CDR1 is SGDLS and CDR2 is YYNGEE in the germline V gene. The CDR3 is made up of 15 amino acids. V lost 6 bases and J lost 10; bases outside the gene matches: 10. The CDR3 sequence: CASTPGLAGMGEQFF. In DNA, the CDR3 is TGTGCCAGCACCCCGGGACTAGCGGGAATGGGAGAGCAGTTCTTC.

The chain has TRBV2 and TRBJ2-2; D not certain. Trimming took off 7 bases at V and 1 base at J, with 10 bases between the two ends. In germline, CDR1 is SNHLY, CDR2 FYNNEI. This CDR3 is built from 14 residues. CDR3 region: CASKPQVNTGELFF. CDR3 sequence (DNA): TGTGCCAGCAAGCCCCAGGTGAACACCGGGGAGCTGTTTTTT.